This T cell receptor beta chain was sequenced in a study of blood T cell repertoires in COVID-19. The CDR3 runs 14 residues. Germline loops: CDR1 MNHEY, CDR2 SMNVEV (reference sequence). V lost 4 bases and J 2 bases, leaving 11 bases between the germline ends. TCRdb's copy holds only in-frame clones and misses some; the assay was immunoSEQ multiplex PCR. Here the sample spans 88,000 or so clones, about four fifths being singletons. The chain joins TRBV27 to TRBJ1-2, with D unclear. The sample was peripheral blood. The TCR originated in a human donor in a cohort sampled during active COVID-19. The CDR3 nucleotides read TGTGCCAGCAGTTCCCCCGAGAAGAACTATGGCTACACCTTC. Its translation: CASSSPEKNYGYTF.